Following are 7 T cell receptor beta chains from one sample sequenced in a study of blood T cells in healthy people across ages. A J-beta primer mix and a sample-barcoded 5' primer were used in a second PCR of about 7 to 11 cycles. A single record per CDR3 protein comes from TCRdb applying MiXCR to the 5' RACE reads. The table records around 580,000 distinct CDR3 sequences, around 50% of them present only once. The source material was blood. Every receptor here comes from an older man in good health.

This clonotype has a count of ten or more. The V gene is TRBV6-5, the J gene TRBJ2-7, with a tentative D call TRBD1 (6 bases). The germline V gene has CDR1 MNHEY and CDR2 SVGAGI. The CDR3 spans 15 residues. V lost 2 bases and J 2 bases, leaving 13 bases between the germline ends. In DNA, the CDR3 is TGTGCCAGCAGTTACCTGGGACATCTAACCTACGAGCAGTACTTC. Translation gives CASSYLGHLTYEQYF.

This clonotype was observed a handful of times. The chain joins TRBV7-2 to TRBJ2-3; D might be TRBD1 or TRBD2, each matching 5 bases. Trimming removed 4 bases at V and 2 bases at J, with 13 bases between. The CDR3 contains 15 residues. Looked up from germline, CDR1 is SGHTA and CDR2 is FQGNSA. CDR3 sequence: CASSSLGRATDTQYF. For the CDR3, the DNA is TGTGCCAGCAGCTCCCTGGGGCGGGCCACAGATACGCAGTATTTT. The full variable domain, its missing parts supplied by reference TRBV7-2 and TRBJ2-3, is GAGVSQSPSNKVTEKGKDVELRCDPISGHTALYWYRQSLGQGLEFLIYFQGNSAPDKSGLPSDRFSAERTGGSVSTLTIQRTQQEDSAVYLCASSSLGRATDTQYFGPGTRLTVL.

This rearrangement joins TRBV6-6 to TRBJ2-3, with D unresolved. The length of the CDR3 is 17 residues. Trimming cost V 0 bases and J 3 bases, with 16 bases left between them. Germline V gene sequence: CDR1 MNHNY, CDR2 SVGAGI (reference sequence). CDR3 nucleotides: TGTGCCAGCAGTTACTCGAACATCGGGCTACCGACAGATACGCAGTATTTT. It specifies CASSYSNIGLPTDTQYF.

This clonotype was detected a few times. CDR3 nucleotides: TGCAGTGCCCCCGGACAGGAGTTCTCCTATAATTCACCCCTCCACTTT. Its translation is CSAPGQEFSYNSPLHF. The chain carries TRBV20-1 and TRBJ1-6; 7 positions agree with TRBD1. The CDR3 sequence is 16 residues long. Looked up from germline, CDR1 is DFQATT and CDR2 is SNEGSKA (reference sequence). Trimming took 6 bases from V and 0 from J; bases not matched to a gene: 8.

The V and J genes are TRBV4-3 and TRBJ1-1, with 10 bases matching TRBD1. The CDR3 spans 15 residues. Trimming took 2 bases from V and 2 from J; bases not matched to a gene: 2. CDR1 LGHNA and CDR2 YSLEER come from the germline V gene. The CDR3 spells CASSQRTGGNTEAFF. CDR3 in DNA: TGCGCCAGCAGCCAACGGACAGGGGGAAACACTGAAGCTTTCTTT.

The chain couples TRBV6-5 to TRBJ2-2; D call uncertain. V lost 2 bases to trimming and J lost 11 bases, with 9 bases between them. The CDR3 sequence is 12 residues long. The germline V gene has CDR1 MNHEY and CDR2 SVGAGI. CDR3 nucleotide sequence: TGTGCCAGCAGTTACGGGCCGACTGAGCTGTTTTTT. This encodes CASSYGPTELFF.

The chain uses TRBV7-9 and TRBJ2-3; 8 bases are shared with TRBD1. CDR3 length: 15 residues. Trimming took 3 bases from V and 2 from J; bases not matched to a gene: 4. CDR1 and CDR2 (germline): SEHNR, FQNEAQ (reference sequence). For the CDR3, the DNA is TGTGCCAGCAGCTTTCCGGGACAGGTCACAGATACGCAGTATTTT. Its protein is CASSFPGQVTDTQYF.